This passage covers 13 T cell receptor beta chains from one sample sequenced in a study of OX40 agonist ivuxolimab in advanced cancers. Library creation used the immunoSEQ multiplex PCR assay. Drawn from immuneACCESS, this table holds only the in-frame rearrangements with V and J called that TCRdb kept. Clones are partly lost; checked studies trace under half to an unresolved V gene and leave the rest unexplained. The sample yields about 13,000 clones; roughly 69% were counted once. Clones ranked in the top ten supply roughly 29% of the sample. The source material was CD4+ or CD8+ T cells sorted from blood, sampled in a trial of the OX40 agonist ivuxolimab. Receptor source: an adult with an advanced solid tumor such as melanoma, head and neck, liver or kidney cancer.

The V call is TRBV28, the J call TRBJ2-5; 12 positions agree with TRBD1. The DNA end favors TRBJ2-7, so the J call may be wrong. Germline V CDR1 and CDR2: MDHEN, SYDVKM. This CDR3 contains 17 residues. CDR3: CASRHSGTGGTLYEQYF. CDR3 nucleotide sequence: TGTGCCAGCAGACATTCCGGGACAGGGGGCACTCTCTACGAGCAGTACTTC.

The chain combines TRBV9 with TRBJ2-7; 12 bases align to TRBD2. The CDR3 has 15 residues. With V trimmed by 3 bases and J by 7 bases, 8 bases remained unmatched. Per germline, CDR1 SGDLS and CDR2 YYNGEE. As DNA, the CDR3 is TGTGCCAGCAGCGCCCTAGCGGGAGGGCCTCGGGAGCAGTACTTC. Its protein is CASSALAGGPREQYF.

This chain links TRBV6-1 with TRBJ2-5, with 16 bases aligning to TRBD2. Germline V CDR1 and CDR2: MNHNS, SASEGT. V lost 3 bases to trimming and J lost 5 bases; unmatched junction nucleotides: 9. The CDR3 loop spans 18 amino acids. CDR3 nucleotide sequence: TGTGCCAGCAGTGACCCGGGACTAGCGGGAGGGCCGGGGGAGACCCAGTACTTC. Protein product: CASSDPGLAGGPGETQYF.

In this sample, this clone turned up a few times. This chain links TRBV5-1 with TRBJ2-7; TRBD2 might be the D (6 bases). The V gene's germline CDR1 is SGHRS and CDR2 YFSETQ. The CDR3 has 14 amino acids. V gave up 0 bases and J gave up 5 bases, with 12 bases separating them. CDR3 sequence (DNA): TGCGCCAGCAGCTTGGTCGGGACTGCAGACGAGCAGTACTTC. This sequence encodes CASSLVGTADEQYF.

This clone is labeled medium-sized. The chain recombines TRBV28 with TRBJ2-7; either TRBD1 or TRBD2 may supply D (7 bases each). Germline assignment: CDR1 MDHEN and CDR2 SYDVKM. CDR3 length: 17 amino acids. The germline V and J ends were trimmed by 2 bases and 3 bases, with 20 bases remaining between them. This CDR3 is CASSLKAGGGGSYEQYF. CDR3 nucleotide sequence: TGTGCCAGCAGTTTAAAGGCAGGGGGAGGGGGAAGCTACGAGCAGTACTTC.

This clone was detected only a few times. The rearrangement joins TRBV6-5 to TRBJ2-7, with 7 bases matching TRBD1. Looked up from germline, CDR1 is MNHEY and CDR2 is SVGAGI. V lost 7 bases to trimming and J lost 7 bases; unmatched junction nucleotides: 13. The CDR3 contains 14 residues. DNA of the CDR3: TGTGCCAGCAACCCCGGGACAGATTGGGGTGAGCAGTACTTC. Protein: CASNPGTDWGEQYF.

The chain uses TRBV27 and TRBJ2-2; 13 nucleotides line up with TRBD2. V dropped 1 base and J dropped 5; count of bases not matched to a gene: 4. Germline lookup yields CDR1 MNHEY and CDR2 SMNVEV (reference sequence). The CDR3 extends over 17 amino acids. The CDR3 loop is CASSLWKGLAGTGELFF. As DNA, the CDR3 is TGTGCCAGCAGTTTATGGAAGGGACTAGCGGGAACCGGGGAGCTGTTTTTT.

CDR3 sequence (DNA): TGTGCCAGCAGCTTGTCGCGAACCTACGAGCAGTACTTC. It specifies CASSLSRTYEQYF. V is TRBV7-8 and J is TRBJ2-5; D unclear. The J call is in doubt because the DNA end fits TRBJ2-7 better. Germline V gene sequence: CDR1 SGHVS, CDR2 FQNEAQ. The CDR3 spans 13 residues.

This sequence joins TRBV10-3 and TRBJ2-2; no firm D call. V shed 6 bases and J shed 1 base, with 3 bases lying between them. CDR1 is ENHRY, CDR2 SYGVKD, per germline. The CDR3 runs 12 residues. CDR3 sequence (DNA): TGTGCCATCAGGGGGAACACCGGGGAGCTGTTTTTT. This encodes CAIRGNTGELFF.

The chain is built from TRBV5-8 and TRBJ2-2; possibly TRBD1 for D (6 bases). This CDR3 region has 16 residues. In germline, CDR1 is SGHTS, CDR2 YDEGEE. The V end was cut by 0 bases, the J end by 3 bases, with 12 bases between. The CDR3 reads CASSLGDTRDTGELFF. CDR3 in DNA: TGTGCCAGCAGCTTGGGGGACACGAGGGACACCGGGGAGCTGTTTTTT. The whole variable domain, filled in from reference TRBV5-8 and TRBJ2-2, reads EAGVTQSPTHLIKTRGQQATLRCSPISGHTSVYWYQQALGLGLQFLLWYDEGEERNRGNFPPRFSGRQFPNYSSELNVNALELEDSALYLCASSLGDTRDTGELFFGEGSRLTVL.

This clone occurred many times. The V gene is TRBV29-1, the J gene TRBJ1-1; D may be TRBD1 (5 bases). Per germline, CDR1 SQVTM and CDR2 ANQGSEA. This CDR3 comprises 11 residues. Deletions cut 3 bases from V and 6 bases from J, with 8 bases between. The chain's CDR3 is CSVDLGPEAFF. The CDR3 nucleotides read TGCAGCGTTGATCTGGGACCTGAAGCTTTCTTT.

The J gene is TRBJ2-4, the V gene TRBV7-9; D is ambiguous. In germline, CDR1 is SEHNR, CDR2 FQNEAQ (reference sequence). The CDR3 covers 13 residues. Trimming left V 4 bases short and J 6 bases short, with 10 bases between. CDR3 region: CASSSYSINIQYF. CDR3 in DNA: TGTGCCAGCAGCTCCTATTCTATAAACATTCAGTACTTC.

The J gene is TRBJ1-2, the V gene TRBV6-5; 8 bases are a match to TRBD1. V was clipped by 8 bases and J by 0 bases; unmatched bases: 5. The CDR3 has 14 amino acids. Germline assignment: CDR1 MNHEY and CDR2 SVGAGI. The CDR3 bases are TGTGCCAGCGGCGCAGGGGGCGCTAACTATGGCTACACCTTC. It codes for CASGAGGANYGYTF.